This TCR beta chain was recorded in a study of T cells expressing NK-cell markers (dated by TCRdb to 2020 to 2022). With regard to the full study: TCR beta-chain repertoires were profiled in sorted CD3+CD56+NKG2C+, CD3+CD56+NKG2C- and CD3+CD56-NKG2C+ T-cell subsets from fewer than 10 donors. Of the eight sequenced donors, seven were found to be HCMV-seropositive and one was found to be HCMV-seronegative. The eight sequenced donors were randomly selected healthy volunteers, three men and five women. The libraries were sequenced on Illumina HiSeq 2000/2500, MiSeq or NextSeq, producing 2 x 150 bp reads. Broad study findings and their caveats: Those dominant clonotypes were again the most abundant among CD3+CD56-NKG2C+ cells in a few donors, at roughly 25-65%. In 6 or 7 donors, the dominant CD3+CD56+NKG2C+ clonotypes ranked among the top 10 CD8+ clonotypes, making up roughly 1.0-8% of CD8+ T cells. Whether the expanded NKG2C-expressing T cell clones were specific for HCMV antigens was left unclear.

This sample was sequenced with an Illumina HiSeq 2000. TCR beta cDNA libraries were prepared using 5'RACE template switching, which introduced a universal primer site and unique molecular identifiers. cDNA synthesis was primed from the TCR beta constant segment and was followed by two successive PCR amplification steps. The paper's processing steps were these. MIGEC was used to demultiplex reads and group reads by UMI, and MiTCR was used to assemble and quantify clonotypes. To exclude erroneous sequences, any TCR cDNA sequence not supported by at least two reads was discarded. The tcR package was used for downstream repertoire analysis, and clonotypes were matched between fractions using CDR3 nucleotide sequence together with V segment. VDJmatch was used to annotate antigen specificity against VDJdb, with one amino acid substitution allowed in CDR3. The reads, reprocessed by TCRdb, yield one row per CDR3 protein sequence and no DNA. The V and J calls were not made by the authors but by TCRdb's processing. The sample table holds 150,000 to 170,000 distinct CDR3 sequences. About 39% of the sample is held by the ten biggest clonotypes.

HCMV-specific IgG was detected in serum with a commercial ELISA kit to determine HCMV serostatus. Peripheral blood mononuclear cells were isolated from blood by Ficoll density gradient centrifugation. CDR1 KGHSH and CDR2 LQKENI were looked up in the germline V gene. Including the terminal cysteine and phenylalanine, the CDR3 comprises 15 residues. No DNA is given. In the case of this clonotype: Its antigen is currently not known.

The TCR was taken from a woman in her 50s in good health. Donor details come from another sample of the same person, matched by shared clones. The sequencing sample was made of blood T cells: a sorted CD56 or NKG2C T cell subset, CD4+ or CD8+ T cells, or bulk PBMC T cells (not recorded which). Here the chain combines TRBV18 and TRBJ2-1; no DNA is available, so the TRBD2 call from TCRdb remains unchecked. CDR3 reads: CASSPPREPHNEQFF.